The 20 T cell receptor beta chains below all came from one sample that was sequenced in a study of T cell repertoires in cytomegalovirus infection. Using its own MiXCR run on the reads, TCRdb lists one record per CDR3 protein. The table includes approximately 750,000 distinct CDR3 sequences, 35% to 45% detected once. The sample was PBMCs. These receptors originate from a human donor in good health (CMV status not recorded). Some clones in this sample may be carry-over from other donors' samples.

At least ten counts were recorded for this clonotype. The V call is TRBV19, the J call TRBJ1-2; the D gene is possibly TRBD1 (5 bases). The germline V gene encodes CDR1 LNHDA and CDR2 SQIVND (reference sequence). The CDR3 extends over 13 amino acids. Trimming took off 5 bases at V and 7 bases at J, with 14 bases between the two ends. CDR3 sequence reads: CASSLDKARGYTF. In DNA form, the CDR3 reads TGTGCCAGTAGTCTGGACAAGGCGCGTGGCTACACCTTC.

This clonotype was found a few times. This chain connects TRBV5-6 to TRBJ1-2; 8 bases line up with TRBD1. The CDR3 is made up of 14 amino acids. Germline CDR1 SGHDT, CDR2 YYEEEE. V gave up 4 bases and J gave up 5 bases; unmatched junction bases: 7. Here the CDR3 reads CASSLDRGPYGYTF. CDR3 DNA sequence: TGTGCCAGCAGCCTTGACAGGGGCCCGTATGGCTACACCTTC.

This clonotype has more than one count but fewer than ten. The chain couples TRBV7-8 to TRBJ2-1, with D perhaps matching TRBD1 (6 bases). The CDR3 contains 14 residues. The germline V gene encodes CDR1 SGHVS and CDR2 FQNEAQ. V shed 0 bases and J shed 7 bases, with 10 bases lying between them. The CDR3 loop is CASSLAGAENEQFF. The DNA for the CDR3 is TGTGCCAGCAGCTTAGCGGGGGCTGAGAATGAGCAGTTCTTC.

The rearrangement links TRBV20-1 to TRBJ2-3; D is perhaps TRBD1 or TRBD2 (5 bases each). Trimming left V 1 base short and J 5 bases short, with 16 bases between. CDR3 size: 15 residues. The germline CDR1 and CDR2 sequences are DFQATT and SNEGSKA (reference sequence). CDR3 amino acids: CSARGGTSRGDTQYF. CDR3 sequence (DNA): TGCAGTGCTAGAGGTGGGACCTCCCGGGGAGATACGCAGTATTTT.

Only a few counts were recorded for this clonotype. V and J are TRBV27 and TRBJ2-4; D is perhaps TRBD2 (6 bases). The CDR3 runs to 17 residues. V dropped 5 bases and J dropped 10 bases, with 27 bases sitting between them. Germline values: CDR1 MNHEY, CDR2 SMNVEV (reference sequence). This CDR3 is CASSAGGPTILKLIQYF. CDR3 bases: TGTGCCAGCAGTGCCGGGGGACCCACCATTCTAAAACTAATTCAGTACTTC.

The V call is TRBV19, the J call TRBJ1-5; D possibly corresponds to TRBD1 (5 bases). This CDR3 is built from 15 residues. CDR1 is LNHDA, CDR2 SQIVND, per germline (reference sequence). V was clipped by 2 bases and J by 7 bases, with 15 bases between them. For the CDR3, the DNA is TGTGCCAGTAGTATAACTCATCGGGGCCGACAGCCCCAGCATTTT. It codes for CASSITHRGRQPQHF.

The rearrangement joins TRBV28 to TRBJ1-4; D is ambiguous. The length of the CDR3 is 15 residues. Germline-derived CDR1 and CDR2 are MDHEN and SYDVKM. V gave up 7 bases and J gave up 4 bases, with 16 bases separating them. The CDR3 DNA reads as TGTGCCAGCACATACGCTGAGGGCCTTAATGAAAAACTGTTTTTT. This encodes CASTYAEGLNEKLFF.

To note about this clonotype: A read error may account for a junction end that differs from germline. The rearrangement joins TRBV28 to TRBJ2-5; D gene ambiguous. Germline V gene lookup returns CDR1 MDHEN and CDR2 SYDVKM. This CDR3 comprises 14 residues. CDR3 in DNA: TGTGCCAGCAGTTTAACCAATTTACAGACCCCGCTCAATTTC. It is translated as CASSLTNLQTPLNF.

The chain couples TRBV3-1 to TRBJ2-1; no clear D gene. The CDR3 extends over 18 amino acids. Trimming cost V 0 bases and J 0 bases, with 15 bases left between them. Germline V gene sequence: CDR1 LGHDT, CDR2 YNNKEL (reference sequence). CDR3 DNA: TGTGCCAGCAGCCAAGATCAGGCCTTCTTTAGCTCCTACAATGAGCAGTTCTTC. This translates into CASSQDQAFFSSYNEQFF.

V usage is TRBV7-6 and J usage is TRBJ1-1, with TRBD1 as a possible D gene (5 bases). This CDR3 contains 17 residues. Trimming took 5 bases from V and 4 from J, leaving 23 bases between them. The germline CDR1 and CDR2 sequences are SGHVS and FNYEAQ. Here the CDR3 DNA reads TGTGCCAGCAGCCCCCGGGGCGCCGACCCGGAAGGCACTGAAGCTTTCTTT. Translating gives CASSPRGADPEGTEAFF.

This clonotype was detected a few times. The J gene is TRBJ1-4, the V gene TRBV7-9, with no clear D. The CDR3 loop spans 16 amino acids. Trimming shortened V by 2 bases and J by 3 bases, and 13 bases separated the two germline ends. The germline V gene has CDR1 SEHNR and CDR2 FQNEAQ (reference sequence). This CDR3 reads CASSLWGGESNEKLFF. For the CDR3, the DNA is TGTGCCAGCAGCTTATGGGGAGGAGAGTCTAATGAAAAACTGTTTTTT.

A remark on this clonotype: A read error may be the cause here, since a much bigger clone is one base away. The V and J genes are TRBV7-9 and TRBJ2-1; D call uncertain. The CDR3 has 13 amino acids. Germline CDR1 and CDR2: SEHNR and FQNEAQ (reference sequence). CDR3: CASSLDFWNEHFF. CDR3 sequence (DNA): TGTGCCAGCAGCTTAGATTTTTGGAATGAGCATTTCTTC.

The table lists this clonotype with a few counts. The chain joins TRBV29-1 to TRBJ2-7; D is perhaps TRBD1 (5 bases). Germline V gene sequence: CDR1 SQVTM, CDR2 ANQGSEA. CDR3 length: 14 residues. V lost 3 bases and J 3 bases, leaving 15 bases between the germline ends. CDR3 nucleotide sequence: TGCAGCGTTGATGACAGCGCAGGGATCTACGAGCAGTACTTC. Translation: CSVDDSAGIYEQYF.

This clonotype was seen a few times. Here the CDR3 reads CASSQNSPLHF. DNA for the CDR3: TGTGCCAGCAGCCAGAATTCACCCCTCCACTTT. The gene calls are TRBV6-8 and TRBJ1-6, with D unclear. The CDR3 has 11 residues. Looked up from germline, CDR1 is MNHGY and CDR2 is SAAAGT. The V and J ends lost 6 bases and 7 bases respectively, with 4 bases between them.

The chain uses TRBV11-2 and TRBJ2-7; D ambiguous. Germline lookup yields CDR1 SGHAT and CDR2 FQNNGV. The CDR3 totals 12 residues. Trimming shortened V by 5 bases and J by 6 bases, and 11 bases separated the two germline ends. CDR3 region: CASSLRPGEQYF. The CDR3 nucleotides read TGTGCCAGCAGCCTCAGGCCCGGCGAGCAGTACTTC. Drawing the rest from reference TRBV11-2 and TRBJ2-7, the complete variable domain is EAGVAQSPRYKIIEKRQSVAFWCNPISGHATLYWYQQILGQGPKLLIQFQNNGVVDDSQLPKDRFSAERLKGVDSTLKIQPAKLEDSAVYLCASSLRPGEQYFGPGTRLTVT.

There are many counts of this clonotype. The chain combines TRBV7-9 with TRBJ1-2; no firm D call. Germline V lookup: CDR1 SEHNR, CDR2 FQNEAQ (reference sequence). With 5 bases removed from V and 2 bases from J, the gap between germline ends came to 3 bases. This CDR3 has 11 amino acids. CDR3 sequence reads: CASSDNYGYTF. The CDR3, as DNA: TGTGCCAGCAGCGACAACTATGGCTACACCTTC.

V gene TRBV28 combines with J gene TRBJ2-5, with 10 bases that match TRBD2. This CDR3 has 16 amino acids. Trimming removed 4 bases from V and 5 bases from J; junction bases left unmatched: 10. Germline CDR1 reads MDHEN; CDR2 reads SYDVKM. The chain's CDR3 is CASSYSGRFPMETQYF. The DNA of the CDR3 is TGTGCCAGCAGTTATAGCGGGAGGTTCCCGATGGAGACCCAGTACTTC.

The rearrangement joins TRBV6-1 to TRBJ1-3, with 9 bases lining up with TRBD1. The CDR3 is 15 residues long. V gave up 6 bases and J gave up 4 bases; unmatched junction bases: 7. Germline V gene lookup returns CDR1 MNHNS and CDR2 SASEGT. The CDR3 loop is CASRSQGAIGNTIYF. CDR3 in DNA: TGTGCCAGCAGGTCACAGGGGGCGATAGGAAACACCATATATTTT.

The chain links TRBV7-8 to TRBJ2-5, with D uncertain. The V gene lost 1 base and the J gene lost 5 bases, with 14 bases spanning the gap. This CDR3 comprises 15 residues. CDR1 is SGHVS and CDR2 is FQNEAQ in the germline V gene. The CDR3 nucleotides read TGTGCCAGCAGCTTAGTGCGCGCCCTCGGGGAGACCCAGTACTTC. Protein product: CASSLVRALGETQYF.

The gene calls are TRBV11-1 and TRBJ1-6; no clear D gene. This CDR3 region has 14 residues. Trimming took off 2 bases at V and 11 bases at J, with 13 bases between the two ends. The germline V gene has CDR1 SGHAT and CDR2 FQDESV (reference sequence). In DNA form, the CDR3 reads TGTGCCAGCAGCTTACGGGGATTTGGGACACCCCTCCACTTT. Its translation: CASSLRGFGTPLHF.